The rows below give T cell receptor beta chains drawn from one sample of a study of metastatic and nonmetastatic thyroid tumors. TCRdb re-analyzed the PCR reads through MiXCR. The sample records 20,000 to 30,000 clones, roughly 24% being singletons. Sequencing was performed on blood. These receptors originate from a female donor with papillary thyroid cancer or a benign thyroid nodule (not recorded which). Some clones in this sample may be carry-over from other donors' samples. Each CDR3 is given with its conserved first and last residue. The order of the fields is V gene, J gene, clone size, D gene, CDR3 protein, CDR3 DNA. A D gene is named only where the DNA matches it firmly. Clone size appears in some rows only: once, few, many, or a class for an expanded clone.

v_gene: TRBV19
j_gene: TRBJ2-7
abundance: medium-sized
d_gene: .
CDR3aa: CASSTSRAQLYEQYF
CDR3nt: TGTGCCAGTAGTACTTCGAGGGCCCAACTTTACGAGCAGTACTTC

v_gene: TRBV20-1
j_gene: TRBJ2-5
abundance: many
d_gene: TRBD2
CDR3aa: CSATYGLAGAIGTQYF
CDR3nt: TGCAGTGCTACCTATGGACTAGCGGGAGCAATTGGGACCCAGTACTTC

v_gene: TRBV11-2
j_gene: TRBJ2-1
abundance: .
d_gene: .
CDR3aa: CTSSLGLNGQFF
CDR3nt: TGTACCAGCAGCCTCGGATTGAATGGGCAGTTCTTC

v_gene: TRBV6-1
j_gene: TRBJ1-3
abundance: few
d_gene: .
CDR3aa: CASSPLEGFGNTIYF
CDR3nt: TGTGCCAGCAGTCCCCTGGAAGGGTTCGGAAACACCATATATTTT

v_gene: TRBV6-1
j_gene: TRBJ2-7
abundance: .
d_gene: .
CDR3aa: CASTRGDYLSYEQYF
CDR3nt: TGTGCCAGCACTAGGGGGGACTACCTCTCCTACGAGCAGTACTTC

v_gene: TRBV4-1
j_gene: TRBJ2-4
abundance: once
d_gene: .
CDR3aa: CASSQDASAASRNPAKNIQYF
CDR3nt: TGCGCCAGCAGCCAAGACGCCTCAGCGGCTAGCCGGAACCCAGCCAAAAACATTCAGTACTTC

v_gene: TRBV9
j_gene: TRBJ1-6
abundance: many
d_gene: .
CDR3aa: CASSVEGGSYNSPLHF
CDR3nt: TGTGCCAGCAGCGTAGAAGGGGGGTCCTATAATTCACCCCTCCACTTT

v_gene: TRBV7-2
j_gene: TRBJ1-3
abundance: medium-sized
d_gene: .
CDR3aa: CASSLAGENTIYF
CDR3nt: TGTGCCAGCAGCTTAGCAGGGGAAAACACCATATATTTT

v_gene: TRBV20-1
j_gene: TRBJ2-5
abundance: .
d_gene: .
CDR3aa: CSARDRTSVLTQETQYF
CDR3nt: TGCAGTGCTAGAGATAGGACTTCGGTTCTTACCCAAGAGACCCAGTACTTC

v_gene: TRBV20-1
j_gene: TRBJ2-5
abundance: .
d_gene: TRBD2
CDR3aa: CSSSPGTSGGPRETQYF
CDR3nt: TGCAGTTCAAGTCCCGGGACTAGCGGGGGTCCCCGAGAGACCCAGTACTTC

v_gene: TRBV6-2/TRBV6-3
j_gene: TRBJ1-5
abundance: few
d_gene: TRBD1
CDR3aa: CASSKGQGGNQPQHF
CDR3nt: TGTGCCAGCAGCAAGGGACAGGGGGGCAATCAGCCCCAGCATTTT

v_gene: TRBV7-3
j_gene: TRBJ2-1
abundance: .
d_gene: .
CDR3aa: CASSPFVVSYNEQFF
CDR3nt: TGTGCCAGCAGCCCCTTTGTTGTCTCCTACAATGAGCAGTTCTTC

v_gene: TRBV19
j_gene: TRBJ1-1
abundance: few
d_gene: .
CDR3aa: CATLPRGRGTEAFF
CDR3nt: TGTGCCACCCTCCCCCGGGGGAGGGGGACTGAAGCTTTCTTT

v_gene: TRBV20-1
j_gene: TRBJ2-1
abundance: .
d_gene: TRBD2
CDR3aa: CSARTGTSGMFEQFF
CDR3nt: TGCAGTGCTAGAACCGGGACTAGCGGGATGTTTGAGCAGTTCTTC

v_gene: TRBV5-1
j_gene: TRBJ2-1
abundance: .
d_gene: TRBD1
CDR3aa: CASGRDSDNEQFF
CDR3nt: TGCGCCAGCGGACGGGACAGCGACAATGAGCAGTTCTTC

v_gene: TRBV27
j_gene: TRBJ2-7
abundance: few
d_gene: TRBD2
CDR3aa: CASRPTGTMVYEQYF
CDR3nt: TGTGCCAGCAGGCCCACCGGGACTATGGTATACGAGCAGTACTTC

v_gene: TRBV20-1
j_gene: TRBJ2-3
abundance: many
d_gene: .
CDR3aa: CSARGGVREVPDTQYF
CDR3nt: TGCAGTGCTAGGGGGGGTGTGAGGGAGGTCCCAGATACGCAGTATTTT

v_gene: TRBV11-2
j_gene: TRBJ2-7
abundance: .
d_gene: .
CDR3aa: CASSITDATYEQYF
CDR3nt: TGTGCCAGCAGCATCACGGACGCCACCTACGAGCAGTACTTC

v_gene: TRBV6-1
j_gene: TRBJ1-5
abundance: medium-sized
d_gene: .
CDR3aa: CASSEAPRQPQHF
CDR3nt: TGTGCCAGCAGTGAAGCGCCTCGTCAGCCCCAGCATTTT

v_gene: TRBV5-1
j_gene: TRBJ2-2
abundance: .
d_gene: .
CDR3aa: CASSLIQRSGELFF
CDR3nt: TGCGCCAGCAGCCTAATACAGAGAAGCGGGGAGCTGTTTTTT

v_gene: TRBV28
j_gene: TRBJ2-7
abundance: .
d_gene: .
CDR3aa: CASSHPPTYEQYF
CDR3nt: TGTGCCAGCAGTCATCCCCCCACCTACGAGCAGTACTTC

v_gene: TRBV6-2/TRBV6-3
j_gene: TRBJ2-5
abundance: few
d_gene: TRBD2
CDR3aa: CASSYEASGMARETQYF
CDR3nt: TGTGCCAGCAGTTACGAAGCTAGCGGGATGGCCCGGGAGACCCAGTACTTC

v_gene: TRBV19
j_gene: TRBJ2-7
abundance: .
d_gene: TRBD1
CDR3aa: CASRDRQGVYEQYF
CDR3nt: TGTGCCAGTAGGGACCGACAGGGGGTGTACGAGCAGTACTTC

v_gene: TRBV13
j_gene: TRBJ2-1
abundance: .
d_gene: TRBD2
CDR3aa: CASSSGLAGGVVNEQFF
CDR3nt: TGTGCCAGCAGCTCGGGACTAGCGGGAGGGGTTGTCAATGAGCAGTTCTTC

v_gene: TRBV6-1
j_gene: TRBJ2-7
abundance: .
d_gene: TRBD2
CDR3aa: CASSPFTSGHYEQYF
CDR3nt: TGTGCCAGCAGTCCCTTTACTAGCGGACACTACGAGCAGTACTTC

v_gene: TRBV20-1
j_gene: TRBJ2-4
abundance: many
d_gene: TRBD2
CDR3aa: CSARREAAKNIQYF
CDR3nt: TGCAGTGCTAGGCGGGAGGCGGCCAAAAACATTCAGTACTTC

v_gene: TRBV10-3
j_gene: TRBJ1-1
abundance: .
d_gene: .
CDR3aa: CAIRDTNTEAFF
CDR3nt: TGTGCCATCAGGGACACGAACACTGAAGCTTTCTTT

v_gene: TRBV6-1
j_gene: TRBJ2-6
abundance: .
d_gene: .
CDR3aa: CASNRGPSGANVLTF
CDR3nt: TGTGCCAGCAACCGGGGGCCCTCTGGGGCCAACGTCCTGACTTTC

v_gene: TRBV2
j_gene: TRBJ2-5
abundance: many
d_gene: TRBD2
CDR3aa: CASSRTSAQETQYF
CDR3nt: TGTGCCAGCAGTCGGACTAGCGCACAAGAGACCCAGTACTTC

v_gene: TRBV5-1
j_gene: TRBJ1-2
abundance: once
d_gene: .
CDR3aa: CASSLGGRANYGYTF
CDR3nt: TGCGCCAGCAGCTTGGGGGGGCGCGCGAACTATGGCTACACCTTC

v_gene: TRBV2
j_gene: TRBJ2-5
abundance: many
d_gene: .
CDR3aa: CASSELRTRAQETQYF
CDR3nt: TGTGCCAGCAGTGAACTGAGAACCCGAGCTCAAGAGACCCAGTACTTC

v_gene: TRBV29-1
j_gene: TRBJ1-5
abundance: many
d_gene: TRBD1
CDR3aa: CSVAGGVNQPQHF
CDR3nt: TGCAGCGTTGCAGGGGGCGTGAATCAGCCCCAGCATTTT

v_gene: TRBV6-8
j_gene: TRBJ1-5
abundance: many
d_gene: .
CDR3aa: CASSYPGSRWSNQPQHF
CDR3nt: TGTGCCAGCAGTTACCCGGGTTCCCGGTGGAGCAATCAGCCCCAGCATTTT

v_gene: TRBV20-1
j_gene: TRBJ1-1
abundance: few
d_gene: .
CDR3aa: CSAWDLLNTEAFF
CDR3nt: TGCAGTGCTTGGGACCTTCTGAACACTGAAGCTTTCTTT

v_gene: TRBV4-2
j_gene: TRBJ2-2
abundance: .
d_gene: .
CDR3aa: CASSHPGGGRPSGELFF
CDR3nt: TGTGCCAGCAGCCATCCTGGCGGCGGGCGCCCTAGCGGGGAGCTGTTTTTT

v_gene: TRBV5-1
j_gene: TRBJ2-5
abundance: many
d_gene: TRBD2
CDR3aa: CASSSGTSGRETQYF
CDR3nt: TGCGCCAGCAGCTCTGGGACTAGCGGGAGGGAGACCCAGTACTTC

v_gene: TRBV7-3
j_gene: TRBJ2-5
abundance: many
d_gene: TRBD2
CDR3aa: CASSFLSGRAETQYF
CDR3nt: TGTGCCAGCAGCTTCCTTAGCGGGAGGGCCGAGACCCAGTACTTC

v_gene: TRBV9
j_gene: TRBJ2-1
abundance: .
d_gene: .
CDR3aa: CASSATSEQFF
CDR3nt: TGTGCCAGCAGCGCCACTAGCGAGCAGTTCTTC

v_gene: TRBV28
j_gene: TRBJ1-3
abundance: .
d_gene: .
CDR3aa: CASSLLVWGPDSGNTIYF
CDR3nt: TGTGCCAGCAGTTTATTGGTTTGGGGGCCCGACTCTGGAAACACCATATATTTT

v_gene: TRBV6-1
j_gene: TRBJ2-5
abundance: medium-sized
d_gene: TRBD2
CDR3aa: CASSTIAGGEETQYF
CDR3nt: TGTGCCAGCAGTACTATAGCGGGAGGCGAGGAGACCCAGTACTTC

v_gene: TRBV11-2
j_gene: TRBJ2-1
abundance: many
d_gene: TRBD2
CDR3aa: CASSHRLAGVFINEQFF
CDR3nt: TGTGCCAGCAGCCATAGACTAGCGGGAGTCTTTATCAATGAGCAGTTCTTC

v_gene: TRBV30
j_gene: TRBJ2-5
abundance: many
d_gene: TRBD1
CDR3aa: CACLPGTGHVRETQYF
CDR3nt: TGTGCCTGCCTCCCCGGGACAGGGCATGTGCGAGAGACCCAGTACTTC

v_gene: TRBV4-2
j_gene: TRBJ2-7
abundance: once
d_gene: TRBD1
CDR3aa: CASSQTGQAYEQYF
CDR3nt: TGTGCCAGCAGCCAAACGGGACAGGCCTACGAGCAGTACTTC

v_gene: TRBV30
j_gene: TRBJ2-7
abundance: .
d_gene: .
CDR3aa: CAWSGVETFYEQYF
CDR3nt: TGTGCCTGGAGTGGGGTAGAGACCTTCTACGAGCAGTACTTC

v_gene: TRBV18
j_gene: TRBJ2-7
abundance: .
d_gene: .
CDR3aa: CASSPPSIRYEQYF
CDR3nt: TGTGCCAGCTCACCACCCTCGATAAGATACGAGCAGTACTTC

v_gene: TRBV6-1
j_gene: TRBJ2-4
abundance: .
d_gene: .
CDR3aa: CASRERLAKNIQYF
CDR3nt: TGTGCCAGCAGAGAAAGACTAGCCAAAAACATTCAGTACTTC

v_gene: TRBV6-1
j_gene: TRBJ2-3
abundance: .
d_gene: TRBD1
CDR3aa: CASSFRTGVDTQYF
CDR3nt: TGTGCCAGCAGTTTCCGGACAGGGGTAGATACGCAGTATTTT

v_gene: TRBV5-1
j_gene: TRBJ2-1
abundance: medium-sized
d_gene: .
CDR3aa: CASSLATRGNEQFF
CDR3nt: TGCGCCAGCAGCTTGGCGACTAGGGGCAATGAGCAGTTCTTC

v_gene: TRBV10-1
j_gene: TRBJ2-4
abundance: many
d_gene: .
CDR3aa: CASSRSIAKNIQYF
CDR3nt: TGCGCCAGCAGCAGGTCTATAGCCAAAAACATTCAGTACTTC

v_gene: TRBV9
j_gene: TRBJ2-1
abundance: .
d_gene: TRBD1
CDR3aa: CAISVDRDRGYNEQFF
CDR3nt: TGTGCCATCAGCGTAGATCGGGACAGGGGCTACAATGAGCAGTTCTTC

v_gene: TRBV28
j_gene: TRBJ1-6
abundance: medium-sized
d_gene: .
CDR3aa: CASSRNASPLHF
CDR3nt: TGTGCCAGCAGTAGGAATGCCTCACCCCTCCACTTT

v_gene: TRBV2
j_gene: TRBJ2-1
abundance: many
d_gene: TRBD2
CDR3aa: CASRGGGSYNEQFF
CDR3nt: TGTGCCAGCCGGGGCGGGGGTTCCTACAATGAGCAGTTCTTC

v_gene: TRBV5-1
j_gene: TRBJ2-7
abundance: .
d_gene: TRBD2
CDR3aa: CASSPASGGYEQYF
CDR3nt: TGCGCCAGCAGCCCGGCTAGCGGGGGGTACGAGCAGTACTTC